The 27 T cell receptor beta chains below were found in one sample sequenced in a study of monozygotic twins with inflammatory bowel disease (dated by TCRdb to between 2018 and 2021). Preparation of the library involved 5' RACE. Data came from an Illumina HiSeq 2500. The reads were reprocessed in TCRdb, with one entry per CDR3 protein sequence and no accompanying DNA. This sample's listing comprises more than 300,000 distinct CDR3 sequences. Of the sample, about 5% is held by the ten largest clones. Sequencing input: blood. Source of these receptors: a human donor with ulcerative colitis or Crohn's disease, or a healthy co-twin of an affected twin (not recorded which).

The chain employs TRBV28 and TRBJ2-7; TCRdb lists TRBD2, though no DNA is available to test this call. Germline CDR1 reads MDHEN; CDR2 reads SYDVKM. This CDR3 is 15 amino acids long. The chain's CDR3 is CASSRYPGRAYEQYF.

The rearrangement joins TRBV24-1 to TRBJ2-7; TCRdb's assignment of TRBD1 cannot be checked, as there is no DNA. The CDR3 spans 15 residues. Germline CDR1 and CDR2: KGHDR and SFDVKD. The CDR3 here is CATSGGGQGDSEQYF.

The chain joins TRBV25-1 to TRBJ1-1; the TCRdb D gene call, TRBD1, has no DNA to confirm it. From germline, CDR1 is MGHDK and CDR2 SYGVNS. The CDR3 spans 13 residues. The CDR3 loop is CASSLSQGTEAFF.

CDR3: CASSSTTSHEQFF. The chain joins TRBV12-3 or TRBV12-4 to TRBJ2-1; TCRdb reports TRBD2, a call that lacks DNA to check it against. The CDR3 totals 13 residues.

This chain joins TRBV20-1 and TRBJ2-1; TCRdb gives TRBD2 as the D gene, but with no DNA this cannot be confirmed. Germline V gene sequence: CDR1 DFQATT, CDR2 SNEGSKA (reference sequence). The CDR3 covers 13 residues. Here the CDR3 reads CSASSGGVNEQFF.

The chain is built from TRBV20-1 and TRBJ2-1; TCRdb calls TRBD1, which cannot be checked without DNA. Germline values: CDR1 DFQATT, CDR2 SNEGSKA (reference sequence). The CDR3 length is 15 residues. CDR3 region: CSARDQTEGYNEQFF.

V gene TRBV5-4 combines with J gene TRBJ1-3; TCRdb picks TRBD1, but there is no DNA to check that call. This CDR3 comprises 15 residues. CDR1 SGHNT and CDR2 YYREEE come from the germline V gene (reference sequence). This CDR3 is CASSSTGASGNTIYF.

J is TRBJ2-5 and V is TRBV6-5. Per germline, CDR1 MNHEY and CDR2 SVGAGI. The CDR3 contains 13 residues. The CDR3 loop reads CASSRLGSETQYF.

CDR3 amino acids: CASSSASTSLSYEQYF. The chain carries TRBV12-3 or TRBV12-4 and TRBJ2-7; lacking DNA, the TRBD2 call made by TCRdb goes unchecked. There are 16 residues in the CDR3.

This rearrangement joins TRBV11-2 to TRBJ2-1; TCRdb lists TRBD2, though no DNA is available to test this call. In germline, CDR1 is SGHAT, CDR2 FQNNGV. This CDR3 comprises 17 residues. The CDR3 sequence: CASSLRRLAGGLNEQFF.

The chain's CDR3 is CASSYIGQASNQPQHF. J is TRBJ1-5 and V is TRBV6-2 or TRBV6-3; TCRdb outputs TRBD1, but without DNA this stays unchecked. Germline CDR1 and CDR2: MNHEY and SVGEGT. The CDR3 length is 16 residues.

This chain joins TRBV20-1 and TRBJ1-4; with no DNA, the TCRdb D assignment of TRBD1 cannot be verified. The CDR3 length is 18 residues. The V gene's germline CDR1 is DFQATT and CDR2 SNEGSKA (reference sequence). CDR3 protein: CSARVSVEGATVREKLFF.

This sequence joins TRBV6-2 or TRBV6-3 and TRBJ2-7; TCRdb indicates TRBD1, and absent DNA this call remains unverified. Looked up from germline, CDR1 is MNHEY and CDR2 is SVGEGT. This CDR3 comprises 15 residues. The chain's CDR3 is CASTVTGSSSYEQYF.

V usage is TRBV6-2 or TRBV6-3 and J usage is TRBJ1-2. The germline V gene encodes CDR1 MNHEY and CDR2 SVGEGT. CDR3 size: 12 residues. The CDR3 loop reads CASSQSAYGYTF.

CDR3: CASSRLWGEQFF. This chain connects TRBV7-2 to TRBJ2-1. The CDR3 is made up of 12 amino acids. Germline loops: CDR1 SGHTA, CDR2 FQGNSA. Together with reference TRBV7-2 and TRBJ2-1, the CDR3 gives the full variable domain: GAGVSQSPSNKVTEKGKDVELRCDPISGHTALYWYRQSLGQGLEFLIYFQGNSAPDKSGLPSDRFSAERTGGSVSTLTIQRTQQEDSAVYLCASSRLWGEQFFGPGTRLTVL.

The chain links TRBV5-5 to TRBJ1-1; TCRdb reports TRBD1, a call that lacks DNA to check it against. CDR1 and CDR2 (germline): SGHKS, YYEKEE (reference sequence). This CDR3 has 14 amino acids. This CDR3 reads CASSYRGGGTEAFF.

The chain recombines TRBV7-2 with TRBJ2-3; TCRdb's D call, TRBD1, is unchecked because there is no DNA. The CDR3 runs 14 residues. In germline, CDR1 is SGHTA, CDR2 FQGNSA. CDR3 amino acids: CASNLRSPTGTQYF.

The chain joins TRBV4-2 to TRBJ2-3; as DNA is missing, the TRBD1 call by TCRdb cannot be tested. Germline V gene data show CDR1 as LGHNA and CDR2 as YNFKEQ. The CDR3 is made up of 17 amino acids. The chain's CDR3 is CASSQVGGGRSTDTQYF.

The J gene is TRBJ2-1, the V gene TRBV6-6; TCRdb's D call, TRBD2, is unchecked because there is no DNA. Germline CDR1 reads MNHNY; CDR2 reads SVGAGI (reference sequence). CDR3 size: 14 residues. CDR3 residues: CASSQGLASNEQFF.

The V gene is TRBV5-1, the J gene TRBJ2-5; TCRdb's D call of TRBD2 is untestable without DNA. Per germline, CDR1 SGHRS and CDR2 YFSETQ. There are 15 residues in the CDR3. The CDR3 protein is CASSLGAGLQETQYF. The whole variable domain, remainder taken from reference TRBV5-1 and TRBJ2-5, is KAGVTQTPRYLIKTRGQQVTLSCSPISGHRSVSWYQQTPGQGLQFLFEYFSETQRNKGNFPGRFSGRQFSNSRSEMNVSTLELGDSALYLCASSLGAGLQETQYFGPGTRLLVL.

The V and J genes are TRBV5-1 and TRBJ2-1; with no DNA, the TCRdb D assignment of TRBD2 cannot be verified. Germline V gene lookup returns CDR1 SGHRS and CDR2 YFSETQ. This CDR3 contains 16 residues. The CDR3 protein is CASSYRTSGSYNEQFF.

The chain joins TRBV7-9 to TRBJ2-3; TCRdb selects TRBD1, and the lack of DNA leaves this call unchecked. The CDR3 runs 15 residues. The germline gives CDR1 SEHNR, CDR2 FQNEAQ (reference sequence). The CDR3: CASSLTAGATDTQYF.

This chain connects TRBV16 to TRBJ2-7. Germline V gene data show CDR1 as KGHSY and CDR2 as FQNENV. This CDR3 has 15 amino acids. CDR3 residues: CASSQSGISAYEQYF.

CDR3 protein: CATGGTGGYLFYEQYF. The chain recombines TRBV24-1 with TRBJ2-7; TCRdb's D call of TRBD1 is untestable without DNA. The CDR3 has 16 residues. In germline, CDR1 is KGHDR, CDR2 SFDVKD.

CDR3 protein: CSASRFGRGTYEQYF. This chain links TRBV20-1 with TRBJ2-7; TCRdb proposes TRBD2, but this gene call is untestable without DNA. This CDR3 has 15 amino acids. Per the germline V gene, CDR1 is DFQATT and CDR2 is SNEGSKA (reference sequence).

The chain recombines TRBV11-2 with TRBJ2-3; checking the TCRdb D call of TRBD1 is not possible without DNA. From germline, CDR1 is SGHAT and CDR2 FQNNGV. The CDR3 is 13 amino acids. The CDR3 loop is CASSLGAGDTQYF. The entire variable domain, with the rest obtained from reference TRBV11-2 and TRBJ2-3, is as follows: EAGVAQSPRYKIIEKRQSVAFWCNPISGHATLYWYQQILGQGPKLLIQFQNNGVVDDSQLPKDRFSAERLKGVDSTLKIQPAKLEDSAVYLCASSLGAGDTQYFGPGTRLTVL.

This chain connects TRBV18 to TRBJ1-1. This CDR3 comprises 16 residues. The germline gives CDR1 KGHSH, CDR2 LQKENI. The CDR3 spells CASSPAILNQNTEAFF.